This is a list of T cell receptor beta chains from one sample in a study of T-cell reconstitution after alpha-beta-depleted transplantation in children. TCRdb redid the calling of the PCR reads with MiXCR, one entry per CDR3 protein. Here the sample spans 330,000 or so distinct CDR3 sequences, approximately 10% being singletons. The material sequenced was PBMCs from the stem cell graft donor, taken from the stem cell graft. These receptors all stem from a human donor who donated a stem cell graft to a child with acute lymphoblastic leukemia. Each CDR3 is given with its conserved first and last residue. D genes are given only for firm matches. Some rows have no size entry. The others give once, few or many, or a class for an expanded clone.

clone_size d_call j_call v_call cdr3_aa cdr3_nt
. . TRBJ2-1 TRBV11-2 CASSSPGDDEQFF TGTGCCAGCAGTTCCCCAGGGGATGATGAGCAGTTCTTC
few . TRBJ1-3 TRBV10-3 CAITRSRAGLGNTIYF TGTGCCATCACTAGGAGCCGGGCAGGTCTGGGAAACACCATATATTTT
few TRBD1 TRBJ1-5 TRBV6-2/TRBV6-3 CASRSGQGTGQPQHF TGTGCCAGCAGGTCCGGACAGGGGACCGGCCAGCCCCAGCATTTT
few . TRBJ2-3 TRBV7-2 CASRPDMVGDTQYF TGTGCCAGCAGGCCCGACATGGTCGGGGATACGCAGTATTTT
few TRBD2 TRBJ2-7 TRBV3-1 CASSRVSSGRIGRNEQYF TGTGCCAGCAGCCGAGTTTCTAGCGGGAGGATCGGGAGAAACGAGCAGTACTTC
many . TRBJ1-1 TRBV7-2 CASSLGDALNTEAFF TGTGCCAGCAGCTTAGGGGACGCATTGAACACTGAAGCTTTCTTT
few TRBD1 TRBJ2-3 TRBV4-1 CASHPEGASTDTQYF TGCGCCAGCCACCCAGAGGGGGCCAGCACAGATACGCAGTATTTT
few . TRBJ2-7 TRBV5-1 CASSLYAWRDWPYEQYF TGCGCCAGCAGCTTGTATGCATGGAGGGACTGGCCCTACGAGCAGTACTTC
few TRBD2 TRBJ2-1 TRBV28 CASSLTLAGGWNEQFF TGTGCCAGCAGTTTAACCCTAGCGGGAGGGTGGAATGAGCAGTTCTTC
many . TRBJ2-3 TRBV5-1 CASSLAGGGISTDTQYF TGCGCCAGCAGCTTGGCCGGTGGAGGAATCAGCACAGATACGCAGTATTTT
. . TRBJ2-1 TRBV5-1 CASSLATYLDNEQFF TGCGCCAGCAGCTTGGCGACGTATTTGGACAATGAGCAGTTCTTC
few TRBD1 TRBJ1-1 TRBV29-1 CSVDRGSTEAFF TGCAGCGTTGACAGGGGGAGCACTGAAGCTTTCTTT
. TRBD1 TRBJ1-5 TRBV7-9 CASSTTGGGQPQHF TGTGCCAGCAGCACAACAGGGGGAGGTCAGCCCCAGCATTTT
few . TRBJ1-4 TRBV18 CASSPQAATNEKLFF TGTGCCAGCTCACCACAGGCTGCAACTAATGAAAAACTGTTTTTT
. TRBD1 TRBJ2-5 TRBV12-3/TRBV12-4 CASREPLGGEETQYF TGTGCCAGCAGGGAGCCGCTAGGGGGCGAGGAGACCCAGTACTTC
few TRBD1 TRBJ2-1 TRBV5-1 CASRRDSSSYNEQFF TGCGCCAGCCGCCGGGACAGTAGCTCCTACAATGAGCAGTTCTTC
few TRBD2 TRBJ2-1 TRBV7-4 CASSSSGASYNEQFF TGTGCCAGCAGTTCTAGCGGGGCTTCCTACAATGAGCAGTTCTTC
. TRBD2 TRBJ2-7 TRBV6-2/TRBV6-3 CASSLAGEVYEQYF TGTGCCAGCAGCCTAGCGGGAGAGGTCTACGAGCAGTACTTC
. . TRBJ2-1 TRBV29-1 CSVGTARREQFF TGCAGCGTCGGGACTGCGCGCAGGGAGCAGTTCTTC
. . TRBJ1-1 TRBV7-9 CASTPLTPEAFF TGTGCCAGCACCCCTCTTACCCCTGAAGCTTTCTTT
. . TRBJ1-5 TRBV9 CASSVGPDGNQPQHF TGTGCCAGCAGCGTCGGACCCGACGGGAATCAGCCCCAGCATTTT
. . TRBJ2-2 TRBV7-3 CASSPDGPSFWDTGELFF TGTGCCAGCAGCCCAGACGGCCCCTCGTTTTGGGACACCGGGGAGCTGTTTTTT
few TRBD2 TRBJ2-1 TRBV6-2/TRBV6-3 CASSLLKGTSGSLSYNEQFF TGTGCCAGCAGTCTACTAAAAGGGACTAGCGGGAGCTTGTCCTACAATGAGCAGTTCTTC
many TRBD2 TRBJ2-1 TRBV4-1 CASSQPSGRHPEQFF TGCGCCAGCAGCCAACCTAGCGGGAGGCACCCTGAGCAGTTCTTC
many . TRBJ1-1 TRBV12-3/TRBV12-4 CASTINTEAFF TGTGCCAGCACTATTAACACTGAAGCTTTCTTT
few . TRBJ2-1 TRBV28 CASSSPGPLNEQFF TGTGCCAGCAGTTCCCCGGGACCACTAAATGAGCAGTTCTTC
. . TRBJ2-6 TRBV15 CATSRDDIWRLFAGANVLTF TGTGCCACCAGCAGAGATGACATCTGGCGACTTTTCGCTGGGGCCAACGTCCTGACTTTC
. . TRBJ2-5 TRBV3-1 CASSQDYGETQYF TGTGCCAGCAGCCAAGATTATGGGGAGACCCAGTACTTC
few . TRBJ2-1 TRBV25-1 CASSENAAIEQFF TGTGCCAGCAGTGAGAATGCCGCCATTGAGCAGTTCTTC
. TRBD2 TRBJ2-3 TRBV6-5 CASRTGTSGRTDTQYF TGTGCCAGCAGGACCGGGACTAGCGGGAGAACAGATACGCAGTATTTT
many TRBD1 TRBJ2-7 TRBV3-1 CASSQGPGQDYEQYF TGTGCCAGCAGCCAAGGTCCGGGACAGGATTACGAGCAGTACTTC
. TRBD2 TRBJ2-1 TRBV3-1 CASSQFVSGRVYNEQFF TGTGCCAGCAGCCAATTTGTCAGCGGGAGAGTATACAATGAGCAGTTCTTC
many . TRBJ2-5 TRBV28 CASSLSRLSGQETQYF TGTGCCAGCAGTTTATCCCGCTTGAGCGGGCAAGAGACCCAGTACTTC
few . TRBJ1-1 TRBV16 CASSQQFAAEAFF TGTGCCAGCAGCCAACAGTTCGCCGCTGAAGCTTTCTTT
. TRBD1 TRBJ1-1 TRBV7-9 CASSLARDRLEAFF TGTGCCAGCAGCTTAGCTAGGGACAGACTCGAAGCTTTCTTT
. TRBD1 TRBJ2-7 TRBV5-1 CASSPGQGADEQYF TGCGCCAGCAGCCCGGGACAGGGGGCCGACGAGCAGTACTTC
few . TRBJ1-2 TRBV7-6 CASSPRAEADYGYTF TGTGCCAGCAGCCCCCGGGCGGAGGCTGACTATGGCTACACCTTC
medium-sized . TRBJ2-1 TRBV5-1 CASSFGRGFSPKEQFF TGCGCCAGCAGCTTTGGTAGGGGGTTCAGCCCCAAGGAGCAGTTCTTC
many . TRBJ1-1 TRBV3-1 CASSHDRRIMNTEAFF TGTGCCAGCAGCCACGACAGGAGAATCATGAACACTGAAGCTTTCTTT
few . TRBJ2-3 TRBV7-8 CASSQVVGAAPGTQYF TGTGCCAGCAGCCAAGTGGTAGGAGCGGCCCCCGGTACGCAGTATTTT
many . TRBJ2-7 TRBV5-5 CASSADFYEQYF TGTGCCAGCAGCGCCGATTTCTACGAGCAGTACTTC
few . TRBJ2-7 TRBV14 CASSQDSGDTYSYEQYF TGTGCCAGCAGCCAAGATTCTGGGGACACCTACTCCTACGAGCAGTACTTC
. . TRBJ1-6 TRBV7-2 CASSRRGGSNSPLHF TGTGCCAGCAGCCGACGAGGAGGGAGCAATTCACCCCTCCACTTT
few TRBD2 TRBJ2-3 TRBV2 CASKDRTSPTDTQYF TGTGCCAGCAAGGATCGGACTAGCCCCACAGATACGCAGTATTTT
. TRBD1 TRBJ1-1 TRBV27 CASSPDGSRQGALEAFF TGTGCCAGCAGTCCGGATGGGAGCAGACAGGGGGCTTTAGAAGCTTTCTTT
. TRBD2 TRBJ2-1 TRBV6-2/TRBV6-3 CASSPWGLAGLSSYNEQFF TGTGCCAGCAGCCCCTGGGGCCTAGCGGGACTGAGCTCCTACAATGAGCAGTTCTTC
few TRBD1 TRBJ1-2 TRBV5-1 CASSLDRGAYGYTF TGCGCCAGCAGCTTGGACAGGGGAGCCTATGGCTACACCTTC
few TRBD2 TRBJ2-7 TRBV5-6 CASSLVKAGGPDEQYF TGTGCCAGCAGCTTGGTCAAGGCGGGAGGGCCGGATGAGCAGTACTTC
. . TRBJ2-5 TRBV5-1 CASSGVGETQETQYF TGCGCCAGCAGCGGAGTGGGAGAAACGCAAGAGACCCAGTACTTC
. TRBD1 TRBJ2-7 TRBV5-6 CASSVPGQGLYEQYF TGTGCCAGCAGCGTCCCGGGACAGGGGCTCTACGAGCAGTACTTC
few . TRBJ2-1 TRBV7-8 CASTAGPPGDNEQFF TGTGCCAGCACCGCCGGTCCTCCGGGCGACAATGAGCAGTTCTTC
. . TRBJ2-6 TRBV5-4 CASSLRFGANVLTF TGTGCCAGCAGCTTAAGGTTCGGGGCCAACGTCCTGACTTTC
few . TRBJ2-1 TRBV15 CATSRGAESYNEQFF TGTGCCACCAGCAGAGGAGCGGAGAGCTACAATGAGCAGTTCTTC
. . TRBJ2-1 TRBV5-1 CASSPQAGPSYNEQFF TGCGCCAGCAGCCCTCAGGCGGGACCCTCCTACAATGAGCAGTTCTTC